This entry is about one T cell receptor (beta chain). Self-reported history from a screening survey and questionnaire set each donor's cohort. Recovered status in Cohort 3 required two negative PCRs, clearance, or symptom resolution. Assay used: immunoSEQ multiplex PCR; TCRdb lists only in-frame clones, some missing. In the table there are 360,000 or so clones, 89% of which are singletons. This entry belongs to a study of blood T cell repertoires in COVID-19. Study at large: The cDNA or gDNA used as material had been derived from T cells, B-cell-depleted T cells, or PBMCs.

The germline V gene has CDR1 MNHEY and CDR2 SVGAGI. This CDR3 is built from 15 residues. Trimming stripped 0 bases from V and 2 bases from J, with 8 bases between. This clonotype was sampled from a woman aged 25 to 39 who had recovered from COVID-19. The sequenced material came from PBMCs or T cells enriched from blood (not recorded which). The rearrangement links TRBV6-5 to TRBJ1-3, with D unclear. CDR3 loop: CASSYSGRTGNTIYF. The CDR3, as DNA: TGTGCCAGCAGTTACTCGGGCAGGACTGGAAACACCATATATTTT.